The 27 T cell receptor beta chains reported below all come from one sample, sequenced in a study of CD8+ T cells in alopecia areata. Sequencing used cDNA as its template, made by extracting RNA and reverse transcribing it. Generated by immunoSEQ multiplex PCR, the TCRdb table keeps only in-frame clones and is missing some. Found here are more than 140,000 clones, approximately 86% of them singletons; the top ten hold roughly 13%. The treatment is: oral pan-JAK inhibitor, 5-10 mg twice daily. Specimen: CD8+ T cells sorted from blood, collected at week 4, from a patient treated with tofacitinib. The receptors come from a human donor with alopecia areata.

The V gene is TRBV11-2, the J gene TRBJ2-7; D tentatively reads TRBD1 or TRBD2 (5 bases each). Per germline, CDR1 SGHAT and CDR2 FQNNGV. Trimming pared 4 bases from V and 1 base from J, leaving 8 bases between. The CDR3 covers 13 residues. As DNA, the CDR3 is TGTGCCAGCAGCTGGGACGGTTCCTACGAGCAGTACTTC. Residues: CASSWDGSYEQYF.

Comment on this clone: This specimen includes other DNA sequences encoding the same CDR3. The rearrangement uses TRBV7-9 and TRBJ2-5, with unresolved D. Germline assignment: CDR1 SEHNR and CDR2 FQNEAQ (reference sequence). The CDR3 is made up of 13 amino acids. V was pared by 1 base and J by 2 bases, with 5 bases between. The DNA for the CDR3 is TGTGCCAGCAGCTTAGTCTCGCAAGAGACCCAGTACTTC. Translation: CASSLVSQETQYF. Variable domain in full (rest from reference TRBV7-9 and TRBJ2-5): DTGVSQNPRHKITKRGQNVTFRCDPISEHNRLYWYRQTLGQGPEFLTYFQNEAQLEKSRLLSDRFSAERPKGSFSTLEIQRTEQGDSAMYLCASSLVSQETQYFGPGTRLLVL.

The chain employs TRBV7-9 and TRBJ2-7; TRBD2 might be the D (6 bases). The CDR3 has 12 residues. Looked up from germline, CDR1 is SEHNR and CDR2 is FQNEAQ (reference sequence). Trimming took off 7 bases at V and 4 bases at J, with 11 bases between the two ends. The CDR3, as DNA: TGTGCCAGCACAGGACTAACTTACGAGCAGTACTTC. Translated: CASTGLTYEQYF. Combining the CDR3 with reference TRBV7-9 and TRBJ2-7 gives the whole variable domain DTGVSQNPRHKITKRGQNVTFRCDPISEHNRLYWYRQTLGQGPEFLTYFQNEAQLEKSRLLSDRFSAERPKGSFSTLEIQRTEQGDSAMYLCASTGLTYEQYFGPGTRLTVT.

This clone has a handful of counts. The chain employs TRBV7-9 and TRBJ2-5, with TRBD2 as a possible D gene (5 bases). Germline V gene lookup returns CDR1 SEHNR and CDR2 FQNEAQ (reference sequence). Trimming removed 4 bases at V and 7 bases at J, with 22 bases between. The CDR3 consists of 16 residues. CDR3 region: CASSSHFDYLGWTQYF. The CDR3 nucleotides read TGTGCCAGCAGCTCTCACTTCGACTACCTGGGATGGACCCAGTACTTC.

This chain joins TRBV23-1 and TRBJ2-3; tentative D call: TRBD1 (5 bases). TRBV23-1 is an ORF, with its function uncertain. With 0 bases removed from V and 1 base from J, the gap between germline ends came to 14 bases. CDR3 length: 17 residues. The CDR3 DNA is TGCGCCAGCAGTCAATCCCGGACGACAGAGTGCACAGATACGCAGTATTTT. It is translated as CASSQSRTTECTDTQYF.

This clone came up a few times. The gene calls are TRBV7-9 and TRBJ2-1; D gene unclear. Germline loops: CDR1 SEHNR, CDR2 FQNEAQ (reference sequence). V lost 0 bases and J lost 9, with 6 bases in between. The CDR3 loop spans 12 amino acids. CDR3 sequence (DNA): TGTGCCAGCAGCTTAGCAGCTGCTGAGCAGTTCTTC. It yields the protein CASSLAAAEQFF.

CDR3 in DNA: TGTGCCAGCAGCTTAGGCCCTGACCCCTACAATGAGCAGTTCTTC. Its translation: CASSLGPDPYNEQFF. The chain links TRBV13 to TRBJ2-1, with D unresolved. V lost 0 bases to trimming and J lost 2 bases, with 8 bases between them. The CDR3 length is 15 residues. Germline V lookup: CDR1 PRHDT, CDR2 FYEKMQ (reference sequence).

On this clone itself: Other DNA sequences in the sample encode the same CDR3. The J gene is TRBJ1-1, the V gene TRBV30; no clear D gene. The CDR3 loop spans 12 amino acids. Trimming removed 1 base from V and 2 bases from J, with 5 bases in between. Germline CDR1 is GTSNPN and CDR2 is SVGIG (reference sequence). Written as DNA, the CDR3 is TGTGCCTGGAGTGGTTTAAACACTGAAGCTTTCTTT. Its protein is CAWSGLNTEAFF.

This clone was picked up one time. The chain combines TRBV30 with TRBJ2-5, with 8 bases lining up with TRBD1. The DNA end is a closer match to TRBJ2-7, so the J assignment may be wrong. The CDR3 spans 14 residues. CDR1 and CDR2 from the germline V gene are GTSNPN and SVGIG (reference sequence). This CDR3 is CAWSIGQGSYEQYF. CDR3 DNA: TGTGCCTGGAGTATCGGACAGGGCTCGTACGAGCAGTACTTC.

This chain joins TRBV4-1 and TRBJ2-7; 10 bases are shared with TRBD2. CDR1 is MGHRA, CDR2 YSYEKL, per germline. Losses at the gene ends were 0 bases for V and 6 bases for J; bases not matched to a gene: 5. The CDR3 loop spans 15 amino acids. CDR3 region: CASSQDRLAGSEQYF. Here the CDR3 DNA reads TGCGCCAGCAGCCAAGATAGACTAGCGGGTTCCGAGCAGTACTTC.

The chain couples TRBV6-5 to TRBJ2-5; D could derive from TRBD1 or TRBD2 (5 bases each). In germline, CDR1 is MNHEY, CDR2 SVGAGI. The CDR3 runs 14 residues. Trimming took off 7 bases at V and 1 base at J, with 13 bases between the two ends. CDR3 nucleotides: TGTGCCAGCAATACCGGGGCATTCCAAGAGACCCAGTACTTC. It specifies CASNTGAFQETQYF.

The chain employs TRBV5-1 and TRBJ1-1, with D perhaps TRBD1 (5 bases). Trimming stripped 2 bases from V and 1 base from J, with 9 bases between. The CDR3 covers 14 residues. Germline V lookup: CDR1 SGHRS, CDR2 YFSETQ. The CDR3 coding sequence is TGCGCCAGCAGCTTCCGGGGACCGAACACTGAAGCTTTCTTT. Translating gives CASSFRGPNTEAFF.

The V gene is TRBV2, the J gene TRBJ2-1, with D tentatively TRBD1 (7 bases). Germline CDR1 SNHLY, CDR2 FYNNEI. V was pared by 5 bases and J by 3 bases, with 17 bases between. The CDR3 covers 16 residues. CDR3 in amino acids: CASSRGTDEIYNEQFF. In nucleotides, the CDR3 is TGTGCCAGCAGTCGGGGGACAGACGAGATCTACAATGAGCAGTTCTTC. Full variable domain (missing parts from reference TRBV2 and TRBJ2-1): EPEVTQTPSHQVTQMGQEVILRCVPISNHLYFYWYRQILGQKVEFLVSFYNNEISEKSEIFDDQFSVERPDGSNFTLKIRSTKLEDSAMYFCASSRGTDEIYNEQFFGPGTRLTVL.

The gene calls are TRBV6-5 and TRBJ2-2, with TRBD1 matching over 7 bases. This CDR3 has 15 amino acids. Germline V gene data show CDR1 as MNHEY and CDR2 as SVGAGI. V lost 5 bases and J lost 1; bases outside the gene matches: 4. CDR3 nucleotides: TGTGCCAGCAGTAGGGGGACAGAGAACACCGGGGAGCTGTTTTTT. It is translated as CASSRGTENTGELFF.

The chain is built from TRBV7-9 and TRBJ2-7; D might be TRBD2 (5 bases). Trimming removed 1 base from V and 3 bases from J, with 10 bases in between. This CDR3 comprises 14 residues. Germline assignment: CDR1 SEHNR and CDR2 FQNEAQ (reference sequence). CDR3 DNA: TGTGCCAGCAGCTTAGGCGGGCCGGGCTACGAGCAGTACTTC. It translates to CASSLGGPGYEQYF.

This rearrangement joins TRBV5-1 to TRBJ2-1, with no clear D. This CDR3 spans 14 amino acids. V was pared by 2 bases and J by 8 bases, with 14 bases between. Germline V gene data show CDR1 as SGHRS and CDR2 as YFSETQ. Here the CDR3 DNA reads TGCGCCAGCAGCTTTCGGACGGTAACAGATGAGCAGTTCTTC. Encoded protein: CASSFRTVTDEQFF.

This clone was counted only a few times. The CDR3 bases are TGCAGCGTTGAATCGCCCGCCGGGGAGCTGTTTTTT. Its translation is CSVESPAGELFF. The J gene is TRBJ2-2, the V gene TRBV29-1; D not resolved. This CDR3 comprises 12 residues. The germline V gene encodes CDR1 SQVTM and CDR2 ANQGSEA. Trimming pared 2 bases from V and 6 bases from J, leaving 7 bases between.

V usage is TRBV5-6 and J usage is TRBJ2-7, with D unclear. Trimming shortened V by 0 bases and J by 6 bases, and 7 bases separated the two germline ends. Looked up from germline, CDR1 is SGHDT and CDR2 is YYEEEE. The CDR3 runs to 12 residues. CDR3 coding DNA: TGTGCCAGCAGCTTGGTGGAGCGCGAGCAGTACTTC. Encoded protein: CASSLVEREQYF.

This clone was seen only once. The chain employs TRBV29-1 and TRBJ1-1; D perhaps matches TRBD1 (6 bases). CDR3 length equals 14 residues. Trimming stripped 3 bases from V and 4 bases from J, with 15 bases between. Germline V gene lookup returns CDR1 SQVTM and CDR2 ANQGSEA. Here the CDR3 reads CSVDGGAYFTEAFF. In nucleotides, the CDR3 is TGCAGCGTTGATGGGGGCGCGTATTTCACTGAAGCTTTCTTT.

As for this clone: The sample has other DNA sequences that encode this CDR3 too. The chain joins TRBV4-1 to TRBJ2-7; D is unclear. CDR1 and CDR2 from the germline V gene are MGHRA and YSYEKL. The V and J ends lost 4 bases and 7 bases respectively, with 8 bases between them. The CDR3 contains 11 residues. The CDR3 is CASSRGDEQYF. The DNA for the CDR3 is TGCGCCAGCAGCCGCGGAGATGAGCAGTACTTC.

This clone has more than one count but fewer than ten. The chain employs TRBV5-4 and TRBJ1-4; the D is unclear. The germline gives CDR1 SGHNT, CDR2 YYREEE (reference sequence). The CDR3 is 14 amino acids. V lost 3 bases and J 8 bases, leaving 14 bases between the germline ends. Written as DNA, the CDR3 is TGTGCCAGCAGCTCATGGAACAGCAAAGAAAAACTGTTTTTT. This translates into CASSSWNSKEKLFF.

V and J are TRBV27 and TRBJ2-1; D gene unclear. The CDR3 is made up of 12 amino acids. V was clipped by 6 bases and J by 10 bases, with 13 bases between them. The germline CDR1 and CDR2 sequences are MNHEY and SMNVEV (reference sequence). The CDR3 protein is CASSEPLREQFF. The CDR3 DNA sequence: TGTGCCAGCAGCGAACCTCTACGGGAGCAGTTCTTC.

The rearrangement links TRBV4-1 to TRBJ2-7, with 8 bases aligning to TRBD2. CDR3 length equals 14 residues. CDR1 is MGHRA and CDR2 is YSYEKL in the germline V gene. The junction had 8 bases not matched to a gene; V was cut back by 9 bases and J by 1 base. The CDR3 sequence is CASSLAAPSYEQYF. DNA for the CDR3: TGCGCCAGTTCACTAGCGGCTCCATCCTACGAGCAGTACTTC.

This chain joins TRBV25-1 and TRBJ2-7, with TRBD1 matching 11 bases. Per the germline V gene, CDR1 is MGHDK and CDR2 is SYGVNS. V lost 2 bases and J lost 4; bases outside the gene matches: 7. This CDR3 is built from 16 residues. CDR3 sequence reads: CASSELLGQGEYEQYF. The CDR3 DNA reads as TGTGCCAGCAGTGAACTTCTGGGACAGGGGGAGTACGAGCAGTACTTC.

V gene TRBV14 combines with J gene TRBJ2-7; maybe TRBD2 (5 bases). The CDR3 runs 12 residues. Germline-derived CDR1 and CDR2 are SGHDN and FVKESK. V lost 4 bases, J lost 2 bases, and 6 bases lay in between. Here the CDR3 reads CASSPGAYEQYF. The CDR3 DNA follows: TGTGCCAGCAGCCCCGGGGCCTACGAGCAGTACTTC. Drawing the rest from reference TRBV14 and TRBJ2-7, the complete variable domain is EAGVTQFPSHSVIEKGQTVTLRCDPISGHDNLYWYRRVMGKEIKFLLHFVKESKQDESGMPNNRFLAERTGGTYSTLKVQPAELEDSGVYFCASSPGAYEQYFGPGTRLTVT.

The rearrangement joins TRBV10-1 to TRBJ2-2, with unresolved D. The CDR3 runs to 13 residues. V lost 3 bases and J lost 6, with 8 bases in between. Germline assignment: CDR1 WNHNN and CDR2 SYGVQD (reference sequence). The CDR3 sequence is CASSDGNPGELFF. The CDR3, as DNA: TGCGCCAGCAGTGACGGAAATCCCGGGGAGCTGTTTTTT.

A note on this clone: Germline and junction disagree at one end, which may indicate a read error. V usage is TRBV10-3 and J usage is TRBJ2-7; 9 nucleotides line up with TRBD2. The CDR3 has 16 amino acids. Germline CDR1 and CDR2: ENHRY and SYGVKD. The CDR3 nucleotides are TGTGCCATCAGTGAGTCGCCAGCGGGAGGCTCCGACGAGCAGTACTTC. Protein: CAISESPAGGSDEQYF.